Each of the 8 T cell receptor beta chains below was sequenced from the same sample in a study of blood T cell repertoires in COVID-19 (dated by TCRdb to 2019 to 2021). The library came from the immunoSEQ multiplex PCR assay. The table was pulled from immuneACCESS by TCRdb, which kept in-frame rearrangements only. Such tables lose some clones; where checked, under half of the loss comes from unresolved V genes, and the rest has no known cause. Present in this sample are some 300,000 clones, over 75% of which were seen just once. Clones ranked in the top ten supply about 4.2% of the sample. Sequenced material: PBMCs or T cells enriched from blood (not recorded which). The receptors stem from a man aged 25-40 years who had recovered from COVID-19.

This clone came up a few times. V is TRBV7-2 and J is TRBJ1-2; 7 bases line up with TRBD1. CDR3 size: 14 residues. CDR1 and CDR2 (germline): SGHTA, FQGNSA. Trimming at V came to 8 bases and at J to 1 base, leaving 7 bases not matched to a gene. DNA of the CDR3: TGTGCCAGCCACACTACAGGGGTTAACTATGGCTACACCTTC. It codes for CASHTTGVNYGYTF.

The CDR3 is CASRETGGRPYEQYF. CDR3 DNA: TGTGCCAGCAGGGAGACAGGGGGCAGGCCCTACGAGCAGTACTTC. The chain combines TRBV2 with TRBJ2-7, with 10 bases identical to TRBD1. The germline gives CDR1 SNHLY, CDR2 FYNNEI. The J segment lost 2 bases and the V segment lost 6 bases, leaving 7 bases of the junction unmatched. CDR3 length equals 15 residues.

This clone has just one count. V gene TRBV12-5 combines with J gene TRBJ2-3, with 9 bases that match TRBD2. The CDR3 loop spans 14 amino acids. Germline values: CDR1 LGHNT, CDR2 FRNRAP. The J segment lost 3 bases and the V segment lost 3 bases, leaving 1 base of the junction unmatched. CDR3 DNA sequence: TGTGCTAGTGGTTTCGCGGGGGGGACAGATACGCAGTATTTT. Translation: CASGFAGGTDTQYF.

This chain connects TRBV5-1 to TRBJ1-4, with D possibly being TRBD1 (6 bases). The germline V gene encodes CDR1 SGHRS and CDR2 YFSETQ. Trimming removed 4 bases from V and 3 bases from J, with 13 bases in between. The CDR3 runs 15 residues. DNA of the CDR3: TGCGCCAGCAGCCCCCTCGGGACACCTAATGAAAAACTGTTTTTT. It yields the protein CASSPLGTPNEKLFF.

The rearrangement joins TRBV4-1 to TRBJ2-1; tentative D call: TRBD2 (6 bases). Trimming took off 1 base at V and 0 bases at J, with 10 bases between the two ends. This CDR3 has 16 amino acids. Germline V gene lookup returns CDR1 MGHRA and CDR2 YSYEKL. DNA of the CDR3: TGCGCCAGCAGCCAAGGGGGGACTCGCTCCTACAATGAGCAGTTCTTC. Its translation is CASSQGGTRSYNEQFF.

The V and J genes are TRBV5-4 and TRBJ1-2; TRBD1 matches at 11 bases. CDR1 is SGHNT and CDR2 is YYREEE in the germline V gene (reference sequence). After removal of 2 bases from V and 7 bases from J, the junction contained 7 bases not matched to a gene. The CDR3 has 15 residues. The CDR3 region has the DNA TGTGCCAGCAGCTTCGTCGGACAGGGGGCTTCTGGCTACACCTTC. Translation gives CASSFVGQGASGYTF.

Written as DNA, the CDR3 is TGTGCCGTGTCCCGGGAGACCGGGGAGCTGTTTTTT. Translating it yields CAVSRETGELFF. The chain links TRBV7-6 to TRBJ2-2, with D perhaps matching TRBD2 (6 bases). The CDR3 spans 12 residues. V was pared by 11 bases and J by 5 bases, with 12 bases between. CDR1 and CDR2 (germline): SGHVS, FNYEAQ.

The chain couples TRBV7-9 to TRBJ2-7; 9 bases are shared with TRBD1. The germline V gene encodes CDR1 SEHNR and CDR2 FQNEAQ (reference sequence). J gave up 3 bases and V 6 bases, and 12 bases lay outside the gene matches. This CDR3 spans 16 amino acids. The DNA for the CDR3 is TGTGCCAGCAGTCCCGGACAGGGGAATATAGGCTACGAGCAGTACTTC. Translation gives CASSPGQGNIGYEQYF.